The 22 T cell receptor beta chains listed next were all sequenced from one sample in a study of cytomegalovirus exposure and HLA in healthy donors. Both 60 Vbeta primers and 13 Jbeta primers went into the PCR. Sequencing used immunoSEQ multiplex PCR; TCRdb keeps in-frame clones, though not all of them. The sample has approximately 200,000 clones; approximately 87% are singletons. The sequencing sample was made of PBMCs. The source of these receptors is a human donor in good health.

The V and J genes are TRBV28 and TRBJ1-1, with no clear D. Germline-derived CDR1 and CDR2 are MDHEN and SYDVKM. The V end lost 7 bases, the J end lost 7 bases, and 19 bases lay between the germline ends. The CDR3 loop spans 14 amino acids. The chain's CDR3 is CASIVTPGSGEAFF. CDR3 DNA: TGTGCCAGCATCGTAACCCCCGGGAGCGGTGAAGCTTTCTTT. The full variable domain, rest sourced from reference TRBV28 and TRBJ1-1, is DVKVTQSSRYLVKRTGEKVFLECVQDMDHENMFWYRQDPGLGLRLIYFSYDVKMKEKGDIPEGYSVSREKKERFSLILESASTNQTSMYLCASIVTPGSGEAFFGQGTRLTVV.

The chain combines TRBV7-6 with TRBJ2-7; D ambiguous. V lost 3 bases and J 0 bases, leaving 6 bases between the germline ends. The CDR3 runs to 13 residues. Germline values: CDR1 SGHVS, CDR2 FNYEAQ. CDR3 protein: CASSFSSSYEQYF. Here the CDR3 DNA reads TGTGCCAGCAGCTTCTCTAGCTCCTACGAGCAGTACTTC.

J is TRBJ1-1 and V is TRBV11-2; D possibly corresponds to TRBD1 (6 bases). CDR1 and CDR2 from the germline V gene are SGHAT and FQNNGV. The length of the CDR3 is 15 residues. V lost 4 bases and J lost 0, with 12 bases in between. The CDR3 region has the DNA TGTGCCAGCAGCTCTCTACAGGGCCTGAACACTGAAGCTTTCTTT. Protein product: CASSSLQGLNTEAFF.

As regards this clone: At one of its ends the junction is not consistent with the germline gene, which may arise from a read error. The chain links TRBV7-9 to TRBJ2-2, with D tentatively TRBD2 (5 bases). The germline V gene encodes CDR1 SEHNR and CDR2 FQNEAQ (reference sequence). The CDR3 consists of 15 residues. CDR3 residues: CAGSLNNRGTGELFF. The CDR3 nucleotides are TGTGCCGGCAGCTTAAACAATCGAGGGACCGGGGAGCTGTTTTTT.

This chain uses TRBV9 with TRBJ2-7; D perhaps matches TRBD2 (5 bases). This CDR3 is built from 15 residues. Trimming left V 0 bases short and J 9 bases short, with 19 bases between. Looked up from germline, CDR1 is SGDLS and CDR2 is YYNGEE. The CDR3 sequence: CASSVGASDYGWQYF. CDR3 DNA sequence: TGTGCCAGCAGCGTAGGGGCTAGTGACTACGGTTGGCAGTACTTC.

The table lists this clone with a count of one. The gene calls are TRBV25-1 and TRBJ1-3; 9 bases fit TRBD1. Per germline, CDR1 MGHDK and CDR2 SYGVNS. The CDR3 runs to 18 residues. V was clipped by 0 bases and J by 0 bases; unmatched bases: 6. The CDR3 loop reads CASSEYFGTGSSGNTIYF. DNA for the CDR3: TGTGCCAGCAGTGAATATTTTGGGACAGGGAGCTCTGGAAACACCATATATTTT. Using reference TRBV25-1 and TRBJ1-3 for the parts outside the CDR3, the full variable domain is EADIYQTPRYLVIGTGKKITLECSQTMGHDKMYWYQQDPGMELHLIHYSYGVNSTEKGDLSSESTVSRIRTEHFPLTLESARPSHTSQYLCASSEYFGTGSSGNTIYFGEGSWLTVV.

The chain links TRBV29-1 to TRBJ2-7; TRBD1 agrees at 9 bases. Trimming at V came to 6 bases and at J to 3 bases, leaving 6 bases not matched to a gene. The CDR3 loop spans 13 amino acids. The germline gives CDR1 SQVTM, CDR2 ANQGSEA. CDR3 loop: CSVGQGRGYEQYF. Written as DNA, the CDR3 is TGCAGCGTCGGACAGGGGAGAGGCTACGAGCAGTACTTC.

V gene TRBV5-1 combines with J gene TRBJ1-1, with TRBD1 identical over 8 bases. This CDR3 is built from 14 residues. Germline assignment: CDR1 SGHRS and CDR2 YFSETQ. V trimming: 4 bases; J trimming: 1 base; junction bases outside the gene matches: 3. The CDR3 DNA follows: TGCGCCAGCAGCCAAGGGACAGGGAACACTGAAGCTTTCTTT. It codes for CASSQGTGNTEAFF.

J is TRBJ2-5 and V is TRBV4-1; 9 bases align to TRBD2. The CDR3 consists of 15 residues. V shed 4 bases, J shed 1 base, and the junction held 4 bases outside the gene matches. CDR1 and CDR2 (germline): MGHRA, YSYEKL. CDR3 protein: CASSPLAGIQETQYF. The CDR3 DNA follows: TGCGCCAGCAGCCCCCTAGCGGGGATCCAAGAGACCCAGTACTTC.

This chain connects TRBV7-2 to TRBJ2-1, with D tentatively TRBD1 (6 bases). V shed 7 bases and J shed 0 bases, with 10 bases lying between them. The CDR3 loop spans 14 amino acids. From germline, CDR1 is SGHTA and CDR2 FQGNSA. This chain's CDR3 is CASTGQSSYNEQFF. CDR3 DNA sequence: TGTGCCAGCACAGGACAGAGCTCCTACAATGAGCAGTTCTTC.

This rearrangement joins TRBV2 to TRBJ2-7, with 7 bases lining up with TRBD2. Germline assignment: CDR1 SNHLY and CDR2 FYNNEI. Trimming cost V 8 bases and J 2 bases; bases outside gene matches: 9. CDR3 length: 14 residues. CDR3 in amino acids: CASQLARPTYEQYF. The CDR3 DNA is TGTGCCAGCCAACTAGCGAGACCGACCTACGAGCAGTACTTC.

Only a few counts were recorded for this clone. The chain recombines TRBV4-1 with TRBJ2-7; a possible D gene is TRBD2 (5 bases). The CDR3 sequence is 13 residues long. Deletions cut 1 base from V and 4 bases from J, with 8 bases between. Germline V gene data show CDR1 as MGHRA and CDR2 as YSYEKL. The CDR3 spells CASSQGTSYEQYF. CDR3 DNA: TGCGCCAGCAGCCAAGGGACTTCTTACGAGCAGTACTTC.

In DNA, the CDR3 is TGTGCCAGCGCCACCGGGGACAGGGTTCGCGAGCAGTACTTC. Protein: CASATGDRVREQYF. The chain couples TRBV7-9 to TRBJ2-7, with TRBD1 identical over 9 bases. Losses at the gene ends were 8 bases for V and 6 bases for J; bases not matched to a gene: 11. Germline-derived CDR1 and CDR2 are SEHNR and FQNEAQ (reference sequence). CDR3 length: 14 residues.

The chain employs TRBV18 and TRBJ1-2, with unresolved D. Trimming left V 3 bases short and J 2 bases short, with 10 bases between. This CDR3 comprises 14 residues. Per the germline V gene, CDR1 is KGHSH and CDR2 is LQKENI. The CDR3 sequence is CASSPLEENYGYTF. As DNA, the CDR3 is TGTGCCAGCTCACCCCTTGAGGAGAACTATGGCTACACCTTC.

Here the CDR3 DNA reads TGTGCCAGCAGCTTGATTAGCGGGAGATCCGAGCAGTACTTC. This gives the protein CASSLISGRSEQYF. The rearrangement joins TRBV5-8 to TRBJ2-7; 9 bases map to TRBD2. The germline V gene encodes CDR1 SGHTS and CDR2 YDEGEE. Unmatched junction bases numbered 5, after V lost 1 base and J lost 6 bases. CDR3 length equals 14 residues.

V usage is TRBV27 and J usage is TRBJ1-5; the D is unclear. Trimming removed 3 bases at V and 4 bases at J, with 13 bases between. Germline CDR1 reads MNHEY; CDR2 reads SMNVEV (reference sequence). The CDR3 has 15 residues. CDR3 DNA: TGTGCCAGCAGTTTTATACAGCACGCTAATCAGCCCCAGCATTTT. Translating gives CASSFIQHANQPQHF.

The chain combines TRBV30 with TRBJ2-2; 8 nucleotides agree with TRBD1. Looked up from germline, CDR1 is GTSNPN and CDR2 is SVGIG (reference sequence). This CDR3 contains 15 residues. Unmatched junction bases numbered 12, after V lost 4 bases and J lost 8 bases. As DNA, the CDR3 is TGTGCCTGGAACCACGGACAGGGTGTGGTAGGGGAGCTGTTTTTT. It translates to CAWNHGQGVVGELFF.

Written as DNA, the CDR3 is TGTGCCAGCACCAGCATAACAGGGGAGGGCTACACCTTC. Translated, it gives CASTSITGEGYTF. V and J are TRBV7-9 and TRBJ1-2; the match to TRBD1 covers 7 bases. Germline lookup yields CDR1 SEHNR and CDR2 FQNEAQ (reference sequence). V shed 7 bases and J 8 bases; nucleotides not matched to a gene: 10. The CDR3 extends over 13 amino acids.

The V gene is TRBV28, the J gene TRBJ2-7; possibly TRBD2 for D (7 bases). The length of the CDR3 is 12 residues. Germline CDR1 is MDHEN and CDR2 is SYDVKM. The ends were cut back, 6 bases at V and 5 bases at J, with 11 bases in the middle. The CDR3 protein is CASSRGGDEQYF. As DNA, the CDR3 is TGTGCCAGCAGCCGAGGGGGGGACGAGCAGTACTTC.

This rearrangement joins TRBV2 to TRBJ2-2, with 7 bases aligning to TRBD2. In germline, CDR1 is SNHLY, CDR2 FYNNEI. The CDR3 length is 15 residues. V dropped 8 bases and J dropped 4; count of bases not matched to a gene: 10. The CDR3 reads CASGLAARVTGELFF. CDR3 nucleotides: TGTGCCAGCGGGCTAGCGGCCCGGGTCACCGGGGAGCTGTTTTTT.

CDR3 in DNA: TGTGCCAGCAGCCCACCAGGAGCGGGAGGTACAGATACGCAGTATTTT. Its translation: CASSPPGAGGTDTQYF. This chain uses TRBV7-2 with TRBJ2-3; 9 nucleotides line up with TRBD2. CDR3 length equals 16 residues. Per the germline V gene, CDR1 is SGHTA and CDR2 is FQGNSA. The trim removed 5 bases at V and 3 bases at J, leaving 9 bases unmatched.

The rearrangement joins TRBV4-1 to TRBJ2-1; D is perhaps TRBD2 (6 bases). Germline CDR1 reads MGHRA; CDR2 reads YSYEKL. CDR3 length equals 13 residues. Trimming took 8 bases from V and 7 from J, leaving 15 bases between them. The CDR3 nucleotides read TGCGCCAGCGCGGGGCCCCTCCTAAATGAGCAGTTCTTC. Amino acids: CASAGPLLNEQFF.